The 16 T cell receptor beta chains reported below all come from one sample, sequenced in a study of cytomegalovirus exposure and HLA in healthy donors. 60 Vbeta and 13 Jbeta primers were used in PCR. Data came from immunoSEQ multiplex PCR; TCRdb stores just in-frame clones and leaves some out. In the table there are 100,000 to 150,000 clones, around 80% of which are singletons. The sample consisted of PBMCs. These receptors came from a female donor in good health and CMV-seronegative.

V is TRBV5-1 and J is TRBJ2-1; 7 bases are a match to TRBD2. The V gene end was trimmed by 0 bases and the J gene end by 9 bases; junction bases not matched to a gene: 12. The CDR3 sequence is 16 residues long. Per the germline V gene, CDR1 is SGHRS and CDR2 is YFSETQ. The CDR3 sequence is CASSLEGGSRRFEQFF. CDR3 sequence (DNA): TGCGCCAGCAGCTTGGAAGGCGGGAGCCGAAGGTTTGAGCAGTTCTTC.

The gene calls are TRBV5-1 and TRBJ2-7, with 9 bases fitting TRBD2. Trimming at V came to 4 bases and at J to 3 bases, leaving 8 bases not matched to a gene. This CDR3 has 15 residues. The germline gives CDR1 SGHRS, CDR2 YFSETQ. CDR3 DNA sequence: TGCGCCAGCAGCAAAGGGACTAGCCCCCGCTACGAGCAGTACTTC. Amino acid sequence: CASSKGTSPRYEQYF.

V usage is TRBV5-1 and J usage is TRBJ1-4; 11 bases match TRBD1. In germline, CDR1 is SGHRS, CDR2 YFSETQ. This CDR3 region has 15 residues. V lost 4 bases, J lost 7 bases, and 6 bases stayed unmatched. The CDR3 loop is CASSAGQGEVEKLFF. As DNA, the CDR3 is TGCGCCAGCAGCGCGGGACAGGGGGAAGTTGAAAAACTGTTTTTT.

There are a few counts of this clone. The genes are TRBV27 and TRBJ2-5, with a tentative D call TRBD2 (6 bases). Near its end, the DNA agrees better with TRBJ2-7, so the J call may be wrong. The CDR3 contains 15 residues. Per germline, CDR1 MNHEY and CDR2 SMNVEV (reference sequence). The DNA for the CDR3 is TGTGCCAGCAGCCCGGCCGGGACTTACCTTTACGAGCAGTACTTC. It codes for CASSPAGTYLYEQYF.

The chain is built from TRBV11-2 and TRBJ1-6; the D is unclear. CDR3 length: 17 amino acids. V lost 0 bases and J lost 0, with 9 bases in between. CDR1 is SGHAT, CDR2 FQNNGV, per germline. CDR3 nucleotide sequence: TGTGCCAGCAGCTTAGAACCGTGGAGCTCCTATAATTCACCCCTCCACTTT. Amino acids: CASSLEPWSSYNSPLHF.

This clone has only a few counts. The chain uses TRBV11-1 and TRBJ2-7; 9 positions match TRBD2. The CDR3 sequence is 15 residues long. Germline values: CDR1 SGHAT, CDR2 FQDESV (reference sequence). Trimming took 4 bases from V and 2 from J; bases not matched to a gene: 6. This chain's CDR3 is CASSYNAGGAYEQYF. In DNA, the CDR3 is TGTGCCAGCAGCTACAATGCGGGAGGGGCCTACGAGCAGTACTTC.

This clone appeared a few times. The gene calls are TRBV5-4 and TRBJ1-2; D is perhaps TRBD1 (6 bases). CDR3 size: 13 residues. V was cut by 1 base and J by 4 bases, with 8 bases left in between. The V gene's germline CDR1 is SGHNT and CDR2 YYREEE (reference sequence). CDR3 amino acids: CASSLTGSYGYTF. The CDR3 DNA is TGTGCCAGCAGCTTGACAGGGTCCTATGGCTACACCTTC.

The V call is TRBV18, the J call TRBJ1-2; 7 bases line up with TRBD1. Looked up from germline, CDR1 is KGHSH and CDR2 is LQKENI. CDR3 size: 16 residues. J was trimmed by 3 bases and V by 2 bases; bases with no gene match: 9. The CDR3 DNA reads as TGTGCCAGCTCACCAAGGACAGCCCAGGGGGACTATGGCTACACCTTC. Amino acid sequence: CASSPRTAQGDYGYTF.

This clone turned up a few times. The rearrangement joins TRBV5-1 to TRBJ1-4; 8 bases match TRBD1. The CDR3 is made up of 15 amino acids. Germline CDR1 is SGHRS and CDR2 is YFSETQ. Trimming took 0 bases from V and 3 from J; bases not matched to a gene: 1. CDR3 in amino acids: CASSLGTGPNEKLFF. DNA of the CDR3: TGCGCCAGCAGCTTGGGGACAGGGCCTAATGAAAAACTGTTTTTT.

The genes are TRBV5-1 and TRBJ1-1; maybe TRBD1 (6 bases). Looked up from germline, CDR1 is SGHRS and CDR2 is YFSETQ. The ends were cut back, 0 bases at V and 4 bases at J, with 7 bases in the middle. This CDR3 spans 13 amino acids. The CDR3 nucleotides are TGCGCCAGCAGCTTGGGGGGGCCCACTGAAGCTTTCTTT. Translating it yields CASSLGGPTEAFF.

This sequence joins TRBV7-3 and TRBJ1-1; weak D call: TRBD1 (5 bases). Germline V gene data show CDR1 as SGHTA and CDR2 as FQGTGA. Trimming took 0 bases from V and 5 from J, leaving 13 bases between them. The CDR3 loop spans 15 amino acids. The CDR3 here is CASSLTGGGVTEAFF. For the CDR3, the DNA is TGTGCCAGCAGCTTAACGGGGGGAGGGGTGACTGAAGCTTTCTTT. Looking up the rest from reference TRBV7-3 and TRBJ1-1 gives the full variable domain: GAGVSQTPSNKVTEKGKYVELRCDPISGHTALYWYRQSLGQGPEFLIYFQGTGAADDSGLPNDRFFAVRPEGSVSTLKIQRTERGDSAVYLCASSLTGGGVTEAFFGQGTRLTVV.

J is TRBJ1-2 and V is TRBV5-4; D gene uncertain. Germline CDR1 SGHNT, CDR2 YYREEE (reference sequence). The CDR3 length is 11 residues. Trimming removed 4 bases at V and 5 bases at J, with 6 bases between. CDR3 amino acids: CASSPGYGYTF. CDR3 nucleotide sequence: TGTGCCAGCAGCCCGGGGTATGGCTACACCTTC. Full variable domain (remainder filled in from reference TRBV5-4 and TRBJ1-2): ETGVTQSPTHLIKTRGQQVTLRCSSQSGHNTVSWYQQALGQGPQFIFQYYREEENGRGNFPPRFSGLQFPNYSSELNVNALELDDSALYLCASSPGYGYTFGSGTRLTVV.

This rearrangement joins TRBV6-1 to TRBJ2-7; perhaps TRBD1 as D (5 bases). This CDR3 is 14 amino acids long. The V gene's germline CDR1 is MNHNS and CDR2 SASEGT. V was clipped by 4 bases and J by 4 bases, with 14 bases between them. DNA for the CDR3: TGTGCCAGCAGTGTTAGCCAGGGTGGGTACGAGCAGTACTTC. The encoded protein is CASSVSQGGYEQYF.

The chain combines TRBV7-9 with TRBJ1-6; 7 bases match TRBD1. This CDR3 has 16 amino acids. Trimming removed 5 bases from V and 5 bases from J; junction bases left unmatched: 9. The germline CDR1 and CDR2 sequences are SEHNR and FQNEAQ (reference sequence). The CDR3 DNA sequence: TGTGCCAGCAGCGAAGGACAGGATATAGATAATTCACCCCTCCACTTT. It is translated as CASSEGQDIDNSPLHF.

The chain recombines TRBV7-9 with TRBJ2-1, with 15 nucleotides matching TRBD2. Germline CDR1 reads SEHNR; CDR2 reads FQNEAQ (reference sequence). The CDR3 is 16 residues long. Trimming at V came to 4 bases and at J to 8 bases, leaving 6 bases not matched to a gene. This CDR3 is CASSSGTSGGRDEQFF. The CDR3 nucleotides read TGTGCCAGCAGCTCCGGGACTAGCGGGGGGCGCGATGAGCAGTTCTTC.

This chain links TRBV5-1 with TRBJ2-5; 7 positions match TRBD2. The length of the CDR3 is 12 residues. The V gene end was trimmed by 4 bases and the J gene end by 7 bases; junction bases not matched to a gene: 4. CDR1 is SGHRS, CDR2 YFSETQ, per germline. This CDR3 reads CASSGDYRTQYF. The DNA of the CDR3 is TGCGCCAGCAGCGGGGACTACAGGACCCAGTACTTC.